This T cell receptor (beta chain) was profiled in a study of STAT5B mutations in CD4+ large granular lymphocyte leukemia. General study findings and limits: Compared with healthy controls (2/35), patient top clones favored TRBV06 (8/27).

Germline V CDR1 and CDR2: KGHSH, LQKENI. The CDR3 consists of 14 residues. Losses at the gene ends were 6 bases for V and 2 bases for J; bases not matched to a gene: 4. The assay was immunoSEQ multiplex PCR, and TCRdb's table has in-frame clones only and misses some. In the table there are tens of thousands of clones, under 85% of which are singletons. As concerns this clone: Its target is not known.

The specimen was CD4+ T cells from blood buffy coats. The V and J genes are TRBV18 and TRBJ1-2; 9 bases line up with TRBD1. This sequence was found in a human donor in good health. Here the CDR3 DNA reads TGTGCCAGCTCCGGGACAGGGATAAACTATGGCTACACCTTC. This encodes CASSGTGINYGYTF.